The 21 T cell receptor beta chains reported below all come from one sample, sequenced in a study of blood T cell repertoires in COVID-19. Only in-frame clones appear in the TCRdb table, and some are missing; sequencing was by immunoSEQ multiplex PCR. Among under 90,000 clones listed, nearly 90% were seen once. Sequences were obtained from peripheral blood. All receptors derive from a woman between 45 and 65 years old with COVID-19, enrolled during active disease.

The gene calls are TRBV4-2 and TRBJ2-3; the D gene is possibly TRBD2 (7 bases). Germline V CDR1 and CDR2: LGHNA, YNFKEQ. Trimming pared 4 bases from V and 4 bases from J, leaving 15 bases between. This CDR3 has 15 residues. The CDR3 nucleotides are TGTGCCAGCAGCCCCCGTAGGGGGGGCCCAGATACGCAGTATTTT. As protein: CASSPRRGGPDTQYF.

The chain employs TRBV4-1 and TRBJ1-4; D not certain. Germline V lookup: CDR1 MGHRA, CDR2 YSYEKL. The CDR3 spans 15 residues. V lost 0 bases and J 4 bases, leaving 9 bases between the germline ends. The CDR3 DNA is TGCGCCAGCAGCCAAGATGGGAGAAGTAATGAAAAACTGTTTTTT. Protein sequence: CASSQDGRSNEKLFF.

The genes are TRBV7-6 and TRBJ1-5; possibly TRBD1 for D (5 bases). V was shortened by 1 base and J by 2 bases, with 12 bases between the two germline ends. Germline-derived CDR1 and CDR2 are SGHVS and FNYEAQ. This CDR3 is 16 amino acids long. The chain's CDR3 is CASSLEVGGGNQPQHF. DNA of the CDR3: TGTGCCAGCAGCTTAGAGGTGGGGGGAGGCAATCAGCCCCAGCATTTT.

J is TRBJ2-3 and V is TRBV6-2 or TRBV6-3, with D possibly matching TRBD2 (6 bases). Germline V lookup: CDR1 MNHEY, CDR2 SVGEGT. V lost 3 bases to trimming and J lost 0 bases, with 10 bases between them. CDR3 length: 15 residues. The DNA for the CDR3 is TGTGCCAGCAGTTATGGGGGGTTCAGCACAGATACGCAGTATTTT. Translating gives CASSYGGFSTDTQYF.

The chain carries TRBV30 and TRBJ1-2, with TRBD1 as a possible D gene (6 bases). Germline V lookup: CDR1 GTSNPN, CDR2 SVGIG (reference sequence). The CDR3 is 12 amino acids. Trimming pared 3 bases from V and 6 bases from J, leaving 11 bases between. For the CDR3, the DNA is TGTGCCTGGAGGGGAGGGGGGGATGGCTACACCTTC. It specifies CAWRGGGDGYTF.

CDR3 nucleotide sequence: TGTGCCAGCAGCTTACTGGGAGGGCATGGTGAGCAGTTCTTC. This gives the protein CASSLLGGHGEQFF. The gene calls are TRBV11-3 and TRBJ2-1, with 7 positions matching TRBD2. CDR1 is SGHNT and CDR2 is YENEEA in the germline V gene. V gave up 2 bases and J gave up 9 bases; unmatched junction bases: 7. The CDR3 totals 14 residues.

The CDR3 loop reads CASSYPLRRHEQYF. The CDR3 nucleotides read TGTGCCAGCAGTTACCCCCTCCGGCGGCACGAGCAGTACTTC. The rearrangement links TRBV6-2 or TRBV6-3 to TRBJ2-7; D is ambiguous. The CDR3 totals 14 residues. The germline V gene has CDR1 MNHEY and CDR2 SVGEGT. V was cut by 2 bases and J by 5 bases, with 13 bases left in between.

This clone appeared a single time. The gene calls are TRBV29-1 and TRBJ2-7, with D perhaps TRBD2 (6 bases). The CDR3 is 12 amino acids. Germline CDR1 and CDR2: SQVTM and ANQGSEA. The V gene lost 6 bases and the J gene lost 3 bases, with 12 bases spanning the gap. The CDR3 spells CSVRGLYYEQYF. The CDR3 nucleotides read TGCAGCGTCCGGGGACTCTACTACGAGCAGTACTTC.

The gene calls are TRBV7-3 and TRBJ2-4, with D perhaps matching TRBD2 (5 bases). This CDR3 has 15 amino acids. V was clipped by 1 base and J by 5 bases, with 12 bases between them. Germline V gives CDR1 SGHTA, CDR2 FQGTGA. Here the CDR3 reads CASSLNRGRENIQYF. CDR3 in DNA: TGTGCCAGCAGCTTAAATCGGGGAAGAGAAAACATTCAGTACTTC.

This clone was picked up a small number of times. The chain couples TRBV19 to TRBJ1-5, with D maybe TRBD1 (6 bases). The CDR3 has 15 amino acids. The germline V gene encodes CDR1 LNHDA and CDR2 SQIVND (reference sequence). Trimming took 6 bases from V and 0 from J, leaving 12 bases between them. In DNA, the CDR3 is TGTGCCAGTAGCCAGACAGGCAATAGCAATCAGCCCCAGCATTTT. It encodes CASSQTGNSNQPQHF.

The V gene is TRBV30, the J gene TRBJ1-6, with D perhaps matching TRBD1 (6 bases). The germline V and J ends were trimmed by 5 bases and 7 bases, with 15 bases remaining between them. Germline V CDR1 and CDR2: GTSNPN, SVGIG (reference sequence). CDR3 size: 14 residues. The CDR3 region is CAWGPGHQNSPLHF. The CDR3 DNA sequence: TGTGCCTGGGGACCGGGACACCAGAATTCACCCCTCCACTTT.

The chain is built from TRBV6-2 or TRBV6-3 and TRBJ2-7; D is perhaps TRBD1 (5 bases). V shed 2 bases and J shed 2 bases, with 13 bases lying between them. Germline V CDR1 and CDR2: MNHEY, SVGEGT. The CDR3 consists of 15 residues. The CDR3, as DNA: TGTGCCAGCAGTTACGGACAAGGGGCCACCTACGAGCAGTACTTC. Translated: CASSYGQGATYEQYF.

The chain recombines TRBV5-4 with TRBJ1-2, with 11 bases that match TRBD1. This CDR3 region has 14 residues. The V gene's germline CDR1 is SGHNT and CDR2 YYREEE (reference sequence). V lost 2 bases to trimming and J lost 8 bases; unmatched junction nucleotides: 5. The CDR3 spells CASSLGQGARGYTF. CDR3 nucleotide sequence: TGTGCCAGCAGCTTAGGACAGGGGGCACGGGGCTACACCTTC.

The gene calls are TRBV3-1 (or the pseudogene TRBV3-2) and TRBJ2-7; 13 bases fit TRBD2. Germline CDR1 is LGHDT and CDR2 is YNNKEL (reference sequence). The V and J ends lost 6 bases and 6 bases, in that order; junction bases with no gene match: 5. The CDR3 runs 14 residues. The chain's CDR3 is CASSQGTSGAEQYF. The CDR3 DNA reads TGTGCCAGCAGTCAGGGGACTAGCGGGGCCGAGCAGTACTTC.

The genes are TRBV5-4 and TRBJ2-7; 8 bases map to TRBD1. There are 17 residues in the CDR3. Trimming at V came to 4 bases and at J to 0 bases, leaving 12 bases not matched to a gene. Germline V gives CDR1 SGHNT, CDR2 YYREEE (reference sequence). Here the CDR3 reads CASSIPQGAKSSYEQYF. CDR3 bases: TGTGCCAGCAGCATCCCCCAGGGGGCTAAGTCCTCCTACGAGCAGTACTTC.

The chain has TRBV21-1 and TRBJ1-1; the table assigns TRBD1, which was not confirmed against the DNA. TRBV21-1 is designated a pseudogene. CDR3 length equals 14 residues. In nucleotides, the CDR3 is TGTGCCAGCAGCCCGCGACAGGGGAGCACTGAAGCTTTCTTT. Protein sequence: CASSPRQGSTEAFF.

The count of this clone is one. The rearrangement joins TRBV29-1 to TRBJ2-3; 9 bases agree with TRBD1. V shed 4 bases and J 3 bases; nucleotides not matched to a gene: 2. CDR3 size: 13 residues. Germline V lookup: CDR1 SQVTM, CDR2 ANQGSEA. The CDR3 loop reads CSVGGTGTDTQYF. The CDR3 DNA sequence: TGCAGCGTTGGCGGGACAGGGACAGATACGCAGTATTTT.

The chain recombines TRBV27 with TRBJ2-6, with a tentative D call TRBD1 (6 bases). CDR3 length: 17 amino acids. Germline assignment: CDR1 MNHEY and CDR2 SMNVEV (reference sequence). The ends were cut back, 2 bases at V and 4 bases at J, with 15 bases in the middle. The DNA of the CDR3 is TGTGCCAGCAGTTTACTTACAGGGAGTCCCGGGGCCAACGTCCTGACTTTC. Protein: CASSLLTGSPGANVLTF.

This chain uses TRBV20-1 with TRBJ2-7, with 9 bases matching TRBD1. Trimming at V came to 4 bases and at J to 4 bases, leaving 5 bases not matched to a gene. The CDR3 consists of 13 residues. The V gene's germline CDR1 is DFQATT and CDR2 SNEGSKA (reference sequence). This chain's CDR3 is CSANDRGVYEQYF. In nucleotides, the CDR3 is TGCAGTGCTAATGACAGGGGGGTATACGAGCAGTACTTC.

This clone has more than one count but fewer than ten. The rearrangement links TRBV24-1 to TRBJ2-7; a weak D match, TRBD1 (6 bases). Between the trimmed V and J ends, which lost 3 bases and 1 base, there was a span of 15 bases. Germline V gives CDR1 KGHDR, CDR2 SFDVKD. The CDR3 is made up of 16 amino acids. Here the CDR3 reads CATSDGGDRLSYEQYF. The CDR3 coding sequence is TGTGCCACCAGTGATGGAGGAGACAGGCTATCCTACGAGCAGTACTTC.

The genes are TRBV28 and TRBJ2-3; 7 bases match TRBD1. CDR3 length: 14 residues. CDR1 and CDR2 from the germline V gene are MDHEN and SYDVKM. The V and J ends lost 4 bases and 6 bases, in that order; junction bases with no gene match: 7. The CDR3 region has the DNA TGTGCCAGCAGTTCCTGGGGACAGCCCGATACGCAGTATTTT. It is translated as CASSSWGQPDTQYF. Looking up the rest from reference TRBV28 and TRBJ2-3 gives the full variable domain: DVKVTQSSRYLVKRTGEKVFLECVQDMDHENMFWYRQDPGLGLRLIYFSYDVKMKEKGDIPEGYSVSREKKERFSLILESASTNQTSMYLCASSSWGQPDTQYFGPGTRLTVL.